This T cell receptor beta chain was captured by sequencing in a study of shared clonotypes between healthy human individuals (dated by TCRdb to 2019 to 2021). With regard to the full study: A few men and a couple of women, aged 18 to 49 years, made up the cohort. For each donor, three plates each were used for CD4 naive and CD4 memory, two plates were used for CD8 naive, and one plate was used for CD8 memory. The study deeply sequenced blood TCR repertoires of several healthy adults to estimate repertoire size and the extent of clonotype sharing between individuals. Libraries were prepared and TCR repertoires were sequenced by different laboratories using diverse techniques, in order to increase sequencing depth and limit assay-specific biases. Per donor, leukapheresis produced somewhere between about 0.9 and 9.5 billion PBMCs. The investigation overall reported the following: Sharing across a few donors was observed for 5% to 6.5% of naive CD4, 3% to 4% of naive CD8, 2% to 2.5% of memory CD4, and approximately 0.41% of memory CD8 clonotypes. The small number of donors limited the genetic and exposure-history diversity represented. Even with the large sequencing depth, rarefaction of the sorted-subset datasets indicated that sequencing was incomplete. Pairwise subsampling indicated that sequencing depth was expected to affect the degree of clonotype sharing among donors. Naive subsets generally had larger estimated clonotype richness than memory subsets. Only blood was sampled, and tissue TCR repertoires likely differ from those in blood. Compared with non-shared clonotypes, clonotypes shared by all four sorted-subset donors had higher generation probabilities.

The germline V gene encodes CDR1 SGHVS and CDR2 FNYEAQ. Taken from cysteine to phenylalanine, the CDR3 has 14 residues. The read is trimmed to its CDR3 DNA, 42 bases read in frame from base 1. After removal of 4 bases from V and 7 bases from J, the junction retains 7 bases not matched to a gene. Healthy HIV-negative adults with no recently reported acute infections or vaccinations were included as donors. All donors were Caucasian adults living in Nashville, Tennessee, USA. CD4+ T cells were enriched by magnetic negative selection, after which naive cells were positively selected on CD45RA and the negative fraction was taken as the memory subset. Blood was obtained by leukapheresis, after which PBMCs were separated by Ficoll-Histopaque density gradient centrifugation and cryopreserved in liquid nitrogen vapor phase. Purity and quantity of every magnetically sorted T cell population were checked by analytical flow cytometry. From each sorted fraction, genomic DNA was isolated and quantified by UV absorbance on a Nanodrop 2000c.

This clone was seen more than once but under ten times. The antigen it binds to is not known. No clone much larger than this one lies a single base away; base qualities are absent. TCR CDR3 regions were amplified from genomic DNA by multiplex PCR using the deep immunoSEQ assay. Genomic DNA extracted from each cell subset was distributed evenly over all wells of several immunoSEQ 96-well plates, and each plate served as one replicate. For sorted subsets, approximately 0.2 ug of genomic DNA, equivalent to 30,000 or so T cell genomes, went into each replicate PCR. The purified libraries were quantified using a Qubit 3.0 fluorometer, sized with a Bioanalyzer 2100, and then quantified again using the KAPA Library Quantification kit. Every immunoSEQ 96-well plate was sequenced on a dedicated single-read 150-cycle Illumina NextSeq 550 flow cell. Processing in the source paper ran as follows. Because the immunoSEQ output held only junctional sequences and lacked quality scores, the filtering could not match the filtering applied to full-length reads. Sequences were annotated with PyIR, a Python wrapper for IgBLAST v1.9, using IMGT germline references to assign V/J genes and CDR3. Reads were removed for weak V/J assignments (E-value above 1e-6), missing CDR3, stop codons, out-of-frame junctions, or ambiguous translated residues. V3J clonotypes were defined as sequences sharing the same inferred V gene, J gene, and CDR3 amino acid sequence. Percentage overlap between repertoires was calculated by dividing the number of shared unique clonotypes by the size of the smaller repertoire. Three approaches were used to assess repertoire richness: RTK rarefaction, the Chao1 estimator, and Recon v2.1 estimates of unobserved clonotypes. For all TCRbeta clonotypes obtained by the gDNA method from a handful of donors, generation probabilities were computed with OLGA. The immuneACCESS repertoire file appears here via TCRdb, limited to in-frame rearrangements. These files lack a portion of the clones; in checked studies, under half of the deficit traces to unresolved V genes, and the cause of the others is not known. For V, J and clone size, that table is used; D and trimming come from the DNA. The sample includes around 2.3 million clones, with 95% observed a single time. The top ten constitute less than 0.15% of the sample.

Sequencing was done on a sample of naive CD4+ T cells sorted from blood. This specimen's cell subset or site label, interpreted: CD45RA+ positively selected. This chain is built from TRBV7-6 and TRBJ2-1; 7 central nucleotides agree with TRBD2. The source of this sequence is a man younger than 35 in good health. The nucleotide sequence reads as follows: TGTGCCAGCAGCTACCTAGCGGAACCTAATGAGCAGTTCTTC. It codes for CASSYLAEPNEQFF.